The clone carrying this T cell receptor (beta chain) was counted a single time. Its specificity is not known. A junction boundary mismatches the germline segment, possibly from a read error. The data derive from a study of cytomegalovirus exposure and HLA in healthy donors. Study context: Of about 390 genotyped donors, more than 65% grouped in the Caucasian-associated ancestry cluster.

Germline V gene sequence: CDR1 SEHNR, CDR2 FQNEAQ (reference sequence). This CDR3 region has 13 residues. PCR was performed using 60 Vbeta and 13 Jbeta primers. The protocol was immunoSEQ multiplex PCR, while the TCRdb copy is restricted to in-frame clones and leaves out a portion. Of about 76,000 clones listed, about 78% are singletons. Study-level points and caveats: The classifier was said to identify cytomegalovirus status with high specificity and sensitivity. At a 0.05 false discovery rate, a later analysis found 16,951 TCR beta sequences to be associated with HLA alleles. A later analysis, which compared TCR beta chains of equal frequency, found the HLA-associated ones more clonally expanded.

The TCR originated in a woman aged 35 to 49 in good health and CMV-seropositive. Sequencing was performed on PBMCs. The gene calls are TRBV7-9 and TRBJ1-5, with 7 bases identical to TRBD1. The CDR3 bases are TGTTCCAGCATCGACAGGGGCAATCAGCCCCAGCATTTT. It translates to CSSIDRGNQPQHF.